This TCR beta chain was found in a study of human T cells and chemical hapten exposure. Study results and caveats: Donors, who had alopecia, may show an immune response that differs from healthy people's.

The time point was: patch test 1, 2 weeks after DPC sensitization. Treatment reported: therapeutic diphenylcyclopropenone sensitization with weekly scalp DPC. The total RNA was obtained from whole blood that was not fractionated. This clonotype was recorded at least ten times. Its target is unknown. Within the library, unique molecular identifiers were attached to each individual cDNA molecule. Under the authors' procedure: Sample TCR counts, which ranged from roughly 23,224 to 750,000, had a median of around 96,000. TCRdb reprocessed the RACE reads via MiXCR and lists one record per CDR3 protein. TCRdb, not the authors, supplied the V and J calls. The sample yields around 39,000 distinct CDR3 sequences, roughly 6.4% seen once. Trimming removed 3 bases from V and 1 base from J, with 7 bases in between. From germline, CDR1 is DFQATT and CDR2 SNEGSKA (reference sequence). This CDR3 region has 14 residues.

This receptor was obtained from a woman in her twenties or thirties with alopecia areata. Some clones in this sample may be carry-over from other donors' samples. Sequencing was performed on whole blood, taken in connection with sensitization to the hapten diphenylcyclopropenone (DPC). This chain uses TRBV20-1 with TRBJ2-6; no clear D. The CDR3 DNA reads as TGCAGTGCTAGTCTGACGTCTGGGGCCAACGTCCTGACTTTC. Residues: CSASLTSGANVLTF.